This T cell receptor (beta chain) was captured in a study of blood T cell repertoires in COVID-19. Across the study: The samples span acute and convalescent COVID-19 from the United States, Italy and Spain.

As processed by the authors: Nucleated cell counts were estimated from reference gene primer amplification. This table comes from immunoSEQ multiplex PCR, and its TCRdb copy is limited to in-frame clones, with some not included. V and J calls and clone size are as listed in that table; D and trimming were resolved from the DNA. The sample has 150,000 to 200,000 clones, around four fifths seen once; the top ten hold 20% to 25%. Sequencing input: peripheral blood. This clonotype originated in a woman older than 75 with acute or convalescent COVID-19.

The CDR3 loop reads CASSVGTGVETQYF. In nucleotides, the CDR3 is TGTGCCAGCTCCGTGGGAACAGGGGTCGAGACCCAGTACTTC. The rearrangement joins TRBV2 to TRBJ2-5; 7 bases line up with TRBD1. The CDR3 extends over 14 amino acids. Germline CDR1 and CDR2: SNHLY and FYNNEI. V dropped 8 bases and J dropped 5; count of bases not matched to a gene: 11. The full variable domain, with the rest looked up from reference TRBV2 and TRBJ2-5, is EPEVTQTPSHQVTQMGQEVILRCVPISNHLYFYWYRQILGQKVEFLVSFYNNEISEKSEIFDDQFSVERPDGSNFTLKIRSTKLEDSAMYFCASSVGTGVETQYFGPGTRLLVL.